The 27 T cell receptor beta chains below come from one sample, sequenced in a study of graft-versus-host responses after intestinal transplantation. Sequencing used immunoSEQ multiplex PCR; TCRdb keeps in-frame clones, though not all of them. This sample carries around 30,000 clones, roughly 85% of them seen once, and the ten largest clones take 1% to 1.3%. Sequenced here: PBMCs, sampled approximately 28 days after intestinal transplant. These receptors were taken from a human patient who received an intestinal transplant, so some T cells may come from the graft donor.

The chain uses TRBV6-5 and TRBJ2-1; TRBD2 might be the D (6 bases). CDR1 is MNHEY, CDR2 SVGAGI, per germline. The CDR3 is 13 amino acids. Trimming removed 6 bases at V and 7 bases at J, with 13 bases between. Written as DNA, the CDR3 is TGTGCCAGCAGCCTGACTAGGCAGAATGAGCAGTTCTTC. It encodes CASSLTRQNEQFF.

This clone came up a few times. In DNA form, the CDR3 reads TGTGCCAGCAGCTTGGTCGGGGCAGGGGGTTACTATGGCTACACCTTC. Protein sequence: CASSLVGAGGYYGYTF. This rearrangement joins TRBV5-6 to TRBJ1-2, with 7 bases identical to TRBD1. CDR3 length: 16 residues. Looked up from germline, CDR1 is SGHDT and CDR2 is YYEEEE. V lost 0 bases and J lost 3; bases outside the gene matches: 8.

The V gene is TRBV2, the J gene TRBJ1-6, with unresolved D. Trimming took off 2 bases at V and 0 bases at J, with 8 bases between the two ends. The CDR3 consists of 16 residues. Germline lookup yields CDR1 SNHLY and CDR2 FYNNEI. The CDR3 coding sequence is TGTGCCAGCAGTGAAACAGCTAGCTCCTATAATTCACCCCTCCACTTT. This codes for CASSETASSYNSPLHF. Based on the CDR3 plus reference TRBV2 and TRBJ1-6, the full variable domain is EPEVTQTPSHQVTQMGQEVILRCVPISNHLYFYWYRQILGQKVEFLVSFYNNEISEKSEIFDDQFSVERPDGSNFTLKIRSTKLEDSAMYFCASSETASSYNSPLHFGNGTRLTVT.

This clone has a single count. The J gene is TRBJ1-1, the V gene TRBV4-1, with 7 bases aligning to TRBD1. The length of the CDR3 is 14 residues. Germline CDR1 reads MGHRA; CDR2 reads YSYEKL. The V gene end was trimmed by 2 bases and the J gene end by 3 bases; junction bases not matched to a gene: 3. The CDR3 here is CASSQPDRDTEAFF. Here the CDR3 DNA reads TGCGCCAGCAGCCAACCCGACAGGGACACTGAAGCTTTCTTT.

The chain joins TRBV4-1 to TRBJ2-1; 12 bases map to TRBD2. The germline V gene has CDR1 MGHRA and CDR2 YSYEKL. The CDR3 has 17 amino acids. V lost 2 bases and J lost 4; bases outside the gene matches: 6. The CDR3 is CASSQPLAGGPYNEQFF. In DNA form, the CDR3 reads TGCGCCAGCAGCCAACCTCTAGCGGGGGGGCCATACAATGAGCAGTTCTTC.

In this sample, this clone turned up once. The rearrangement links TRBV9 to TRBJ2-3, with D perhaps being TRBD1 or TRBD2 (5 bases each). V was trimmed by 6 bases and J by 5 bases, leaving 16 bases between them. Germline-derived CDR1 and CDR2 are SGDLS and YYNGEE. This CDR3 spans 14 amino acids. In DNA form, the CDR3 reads TGTGCCAGCAATCCGGGGACCTTCCAAGATACGCAGTATTTT. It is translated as CASNPGTFQDTQYF.

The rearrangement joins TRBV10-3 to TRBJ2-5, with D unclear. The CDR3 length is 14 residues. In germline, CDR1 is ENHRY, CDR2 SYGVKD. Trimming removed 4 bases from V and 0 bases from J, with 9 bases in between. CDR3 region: CAISGVSHQETQYF. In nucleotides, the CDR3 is TGTGCCATCAGTGGTGTCTCCCACCAAGAGACCCAGTACTTC.

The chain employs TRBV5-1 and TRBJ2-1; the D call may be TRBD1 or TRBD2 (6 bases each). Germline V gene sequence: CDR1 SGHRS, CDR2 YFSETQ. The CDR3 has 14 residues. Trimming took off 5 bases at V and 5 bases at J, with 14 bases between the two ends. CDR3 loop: CASREGGLDNEQFF. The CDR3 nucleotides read TGCGCCAGCAGGGAGGGGGGATTGGACAATGAGCAGTTCTTC.

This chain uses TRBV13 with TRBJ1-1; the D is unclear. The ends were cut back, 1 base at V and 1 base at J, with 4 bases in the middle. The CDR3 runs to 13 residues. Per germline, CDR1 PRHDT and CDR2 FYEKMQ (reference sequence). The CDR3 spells CASSLEQNTEAFF. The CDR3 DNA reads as TGTGCCAGCAGCTTAGAACAGAACACTGAAGCTTTCTTT. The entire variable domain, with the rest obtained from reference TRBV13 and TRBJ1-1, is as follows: AAGVIQSPRHLIKEKRETATLKCYPIPRHDTVYWYQQGPGQDPQFLISFYEKMQSDKGSIPDRFSAQQFSDYHSELNMSSLELGDSALYFCASSLEQNTEAFFGQGTRLTVV.

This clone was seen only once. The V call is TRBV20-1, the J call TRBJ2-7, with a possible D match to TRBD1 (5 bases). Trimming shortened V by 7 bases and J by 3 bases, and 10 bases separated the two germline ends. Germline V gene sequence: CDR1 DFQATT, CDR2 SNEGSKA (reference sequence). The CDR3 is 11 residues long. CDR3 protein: CSVPDIYEQYF. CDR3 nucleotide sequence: TGCAGTGTCCCGGACATCTACGAGCAGTACTTC.

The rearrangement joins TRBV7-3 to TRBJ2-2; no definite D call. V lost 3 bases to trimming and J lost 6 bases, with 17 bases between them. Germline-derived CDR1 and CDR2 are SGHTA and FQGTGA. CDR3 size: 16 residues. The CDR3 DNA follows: TGTGCCAGCAGCTTCTTCGCCCCGCTAGACGCCGGGGAGCTGTTTTTT. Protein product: CASSFFAPLDAGELFF.

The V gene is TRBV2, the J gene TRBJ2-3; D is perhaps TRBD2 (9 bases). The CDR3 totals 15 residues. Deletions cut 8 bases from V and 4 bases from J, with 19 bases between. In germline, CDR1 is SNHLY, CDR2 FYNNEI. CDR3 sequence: CASGQGAGGADTQYF. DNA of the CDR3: TGTGCCAGCGGCCAGGGGGCGGGAGGGGCAGATACGCAGTATTTT.

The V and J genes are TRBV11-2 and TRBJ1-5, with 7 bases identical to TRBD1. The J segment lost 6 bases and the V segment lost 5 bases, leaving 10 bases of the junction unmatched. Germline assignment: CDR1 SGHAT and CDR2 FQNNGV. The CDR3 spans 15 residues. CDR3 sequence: CASSPGTEGGQPQHF. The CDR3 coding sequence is TGTGCCAGCAGCCCAGGGACAGAGGGTGGTCAGCCCCAGCATTTT.

CDR3 coding DNA: TGCGCCAGCAGCTTGGACCGGGATATGAACGAGCAGTACTTC. Protein: CASSLDRDMNEQYF. The chain carries TRBV5-1 and TRBJ2-7; D is perhaps TRBD2 (5 bases). V dropped 0 bases and J dropped 5 bases, with 12 bases sitting between them. This CDR3 region has 14 residues. CDR1 and CDR2 from the germline V gene are SGHRS and YFSETQ.

CDR3 region: CASSRLAGAETQYF. CDR3 in DNA: TGCGCCAGCAGCCGGTTAGCGGGAGCGGAGACCCAGTACTTC. The chain is built from TRBV4-1 and TRBJ2-5; 9 bases are a match to TRBD2. The germline gives CDR1 MGHRA, CDR2 YSYEKL. V was clipped by 4 bases and J by 5 bases; unmatched bases: 5. The CDR3 sequence is 14 residues long.

The CDR3 loop is CASSLLPHPGTDTQYF. The CDR3 nucleotides read TGTGCCAGCAGCTTACTTCCGCACCCGGGCACAGATACGCAGTATTTT. J is TRBJ2-3 and V is TRBV7-9; the D is unclear. The CDR3 totals 16 residues. Germline assignment: CDR1 SEHNR and CDR2 FQNEAQ (reference sequence). Trimming shortened V by 2 bases and J by 1 base, and 13 bases separated the two germline ends.

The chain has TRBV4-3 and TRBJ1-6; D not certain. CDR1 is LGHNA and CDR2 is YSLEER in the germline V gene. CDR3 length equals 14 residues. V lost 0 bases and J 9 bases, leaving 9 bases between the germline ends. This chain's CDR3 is CASSQDSYTSPLHF. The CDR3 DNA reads TGCGCCAGCAGCCAAGACTCTTACACTTCACCCCTCCACTTT.

The DNA for the CDR3 is TGTGCCAGCAGTTTATCTCTTGCGGGAGCCCTCACAGATACGCAGTATTTT. Protein product: CASSLSLAGALTDTQYF. The rearrangement uses TRBV28 and TRBJ2-3; 7 bases are shared with TRBD2. Germline values: CDR1 MDHEN, CDR2 SYDVKM. Trimming took 1 base from V and 2 from J; bases not matched to a gene: 9. This CDR3 has 17 residues.

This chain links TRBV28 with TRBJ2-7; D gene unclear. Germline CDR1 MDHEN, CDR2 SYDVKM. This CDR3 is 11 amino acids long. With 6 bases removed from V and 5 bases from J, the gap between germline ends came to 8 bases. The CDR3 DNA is TGTGCCAGCAGCCTTCGGGACGAGCAGTACTTC. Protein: CASSLRDEQYF.

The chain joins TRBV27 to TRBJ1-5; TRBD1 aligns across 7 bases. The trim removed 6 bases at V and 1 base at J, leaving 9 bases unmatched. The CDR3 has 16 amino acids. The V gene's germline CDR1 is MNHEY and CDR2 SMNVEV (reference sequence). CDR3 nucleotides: TGTGCCAGCAGGACTATACAGGGGACGAGCAATCAGCCCCAGCATTTT. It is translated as CASRTIQGTSNQPQHF.

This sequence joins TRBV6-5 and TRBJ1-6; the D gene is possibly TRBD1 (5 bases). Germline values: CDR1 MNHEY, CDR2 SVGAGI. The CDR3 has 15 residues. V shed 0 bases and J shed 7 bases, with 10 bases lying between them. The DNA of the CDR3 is TGTGCCAGCAGTTACTCGGAAGGGACCAATTCACCCCTCCACTTT. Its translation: CASSYSEGTNSPLHF.

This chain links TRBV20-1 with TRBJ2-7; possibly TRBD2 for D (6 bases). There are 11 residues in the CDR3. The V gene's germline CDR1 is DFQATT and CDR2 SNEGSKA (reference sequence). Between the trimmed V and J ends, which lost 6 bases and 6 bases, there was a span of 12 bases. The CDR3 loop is CSALLAIEQYF. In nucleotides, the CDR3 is TGCAGTGCCCTACTAGCAATCGAGCAGTACTTC.

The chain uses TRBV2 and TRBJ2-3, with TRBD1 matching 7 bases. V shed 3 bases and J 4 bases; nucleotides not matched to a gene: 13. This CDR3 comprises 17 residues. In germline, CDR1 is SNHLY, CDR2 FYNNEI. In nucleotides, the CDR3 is TGTGCCAGCAGTGATAGGTTTGGGGGACAGATCTCAGATACGCAGTATTTT. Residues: CASSDRFGGQISDTQYF.

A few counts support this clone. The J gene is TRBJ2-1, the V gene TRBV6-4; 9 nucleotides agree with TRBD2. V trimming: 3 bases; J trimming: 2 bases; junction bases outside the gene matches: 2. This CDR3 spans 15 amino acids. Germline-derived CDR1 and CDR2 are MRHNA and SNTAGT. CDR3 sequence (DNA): TGTGCCAGCAGTGAGTTAGCGGGGGCCTACAATGAGCAGTTCTTC. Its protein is CASSELAGAYNEQFF.

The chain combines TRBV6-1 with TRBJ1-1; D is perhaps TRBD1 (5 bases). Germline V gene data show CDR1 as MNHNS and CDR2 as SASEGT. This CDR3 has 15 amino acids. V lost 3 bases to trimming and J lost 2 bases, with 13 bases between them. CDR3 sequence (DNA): TGTGCCAGCAGTGAGGATGCAGGGAGAAACACTGAAGCTTTCTTT. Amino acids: CASSEDAGRNTEAFF.

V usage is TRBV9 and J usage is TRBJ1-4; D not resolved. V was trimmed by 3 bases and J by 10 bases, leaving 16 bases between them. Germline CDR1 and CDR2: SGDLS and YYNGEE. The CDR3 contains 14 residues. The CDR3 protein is CASSAAPRRRKLFF. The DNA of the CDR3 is TGTGCCAGCAGCGCGGCCCCCCGCCGTCGAAAACTGTTTTTT.

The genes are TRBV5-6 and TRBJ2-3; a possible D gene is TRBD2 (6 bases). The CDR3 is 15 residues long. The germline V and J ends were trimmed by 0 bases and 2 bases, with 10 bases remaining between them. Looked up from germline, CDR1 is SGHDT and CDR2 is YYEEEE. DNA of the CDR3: TGTGCCAGCAGCTTGGTTGGGGGGAACACAGATACGCAGTATTTT. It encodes CASSLVGGNTDTQYF.